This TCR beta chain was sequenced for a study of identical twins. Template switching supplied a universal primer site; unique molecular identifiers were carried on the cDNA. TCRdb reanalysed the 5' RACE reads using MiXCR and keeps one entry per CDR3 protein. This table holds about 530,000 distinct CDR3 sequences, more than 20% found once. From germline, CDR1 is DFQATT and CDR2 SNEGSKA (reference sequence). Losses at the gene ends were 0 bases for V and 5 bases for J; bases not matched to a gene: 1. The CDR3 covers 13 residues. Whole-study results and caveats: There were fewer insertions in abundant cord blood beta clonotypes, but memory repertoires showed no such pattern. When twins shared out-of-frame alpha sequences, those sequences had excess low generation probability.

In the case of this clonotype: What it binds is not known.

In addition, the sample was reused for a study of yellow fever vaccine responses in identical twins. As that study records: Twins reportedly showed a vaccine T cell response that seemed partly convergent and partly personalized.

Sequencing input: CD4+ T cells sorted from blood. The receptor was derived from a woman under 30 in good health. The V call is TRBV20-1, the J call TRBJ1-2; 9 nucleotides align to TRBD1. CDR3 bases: TGCAGTGCTAGAGACGGACAGGGGTATGGCTACACCTTC. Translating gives CSARDGQGYGYTF.